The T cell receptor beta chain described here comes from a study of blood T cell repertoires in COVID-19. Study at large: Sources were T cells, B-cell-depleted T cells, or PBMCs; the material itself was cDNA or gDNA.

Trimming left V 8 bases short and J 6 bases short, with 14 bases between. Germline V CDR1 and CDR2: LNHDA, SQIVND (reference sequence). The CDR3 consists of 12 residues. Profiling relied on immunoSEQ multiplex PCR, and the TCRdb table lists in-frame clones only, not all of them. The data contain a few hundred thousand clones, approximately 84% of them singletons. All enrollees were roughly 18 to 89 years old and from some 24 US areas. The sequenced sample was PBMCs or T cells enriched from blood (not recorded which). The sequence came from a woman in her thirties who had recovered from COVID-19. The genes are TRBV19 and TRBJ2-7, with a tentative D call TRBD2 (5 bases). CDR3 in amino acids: CASFSGSCEQYF. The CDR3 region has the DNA TGTGCCAGTTTCTCGGGATCTTGCGAGCAGTACTTC.